This T cell receptor (beta chain) is drawn from a study of post-analysis software for immune sequencing data. Study-level results: Multiple sclerosis patients had significantly lower normalized Chao1 diversity than controls. The five TRBV segments detected at higher frequency in patients than in controls included TRBV5-6, TRBV5-1 and TRBV20-1.

The germline CDR1 and CDR2 sequences are SQVTM and ANQGSEA. The junction had 9 bases not matched to a gene; V was cut back by 7 bases and J by 5 bases. CDR3 length: 13 amino acids. Every TCR beta cDNA library bore unique molecular identifiers. When about 1 to 11 million T cells were used, they gave hundreds of thousands of cDNA molecules. Each CDR3 protein is one row after TCRdb ran MiXCR on the PCR reads. The repertoire holds hundreds of thousands of distinct CDR3 sequences, with 53% as singletons. Note on this clonotype: Antigen: not known.

The receptor was isolated from a girl under 18 with multiple sclerosis. V gene TRBV29-1 combines with J gene TRBJ2-5, with 8 bases aligning to TRBD2. Sequenced material: blood. As DNA, the CDR3 is TGCAGCGCTGACAGGACTAGCCGGGAGACCCAGTACTTC. Translation gives CSADRTSRETQYF.